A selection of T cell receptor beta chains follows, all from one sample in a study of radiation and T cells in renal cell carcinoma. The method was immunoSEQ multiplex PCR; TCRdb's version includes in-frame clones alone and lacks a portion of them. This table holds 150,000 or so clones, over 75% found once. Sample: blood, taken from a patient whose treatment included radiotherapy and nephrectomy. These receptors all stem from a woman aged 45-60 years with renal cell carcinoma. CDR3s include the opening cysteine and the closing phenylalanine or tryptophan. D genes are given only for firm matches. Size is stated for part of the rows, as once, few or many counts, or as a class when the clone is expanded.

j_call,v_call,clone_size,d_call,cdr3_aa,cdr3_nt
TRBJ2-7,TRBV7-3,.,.,CASSLTGTHYEQYF,TGTGCCAGCAGCTTAACCGGGACGCACTACGAGCAGTACTTC
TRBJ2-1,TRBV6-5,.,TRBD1,CASSAGTGGVYEQFF,TGTGCCAGCAGTGCCGGGACAGGGGGCGTCTATGAGCAGTTCTTC
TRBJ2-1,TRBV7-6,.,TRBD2,CASSPRARLAGGRYNEQFF,TGTGCCAGCAGCCCACGGGCCCGACTAGCGGGGGGGCGGTACAATGAGCAGTTCTTC
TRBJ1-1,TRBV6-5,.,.,CASSYSRDMNTEAFF,TGTGCCAGCAGTTACAGCAGGGACATGAACACTGAAGCTTTCTTT
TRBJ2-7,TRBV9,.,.,CASSVGPGEDEQYF,TGTGCCAGCAGCGTGGGACCTGGCGAGGACGAGCAGTACTTC
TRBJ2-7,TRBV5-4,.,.,CASSRDLEQYF,TGTGCCAGCAGCAGGGATCTCGAGCAGTACTTC
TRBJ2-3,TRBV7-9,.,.,CATRSGLDTQYF,TGTGCCACAAGGAGCGGCCTAGATACGCAGTATTTT
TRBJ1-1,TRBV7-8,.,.,CASSKTAGRASEAFF,TGTGCCAGCAGCAAAACCGCAGGGCGGGCTTCTGAAGCTTTCTTT
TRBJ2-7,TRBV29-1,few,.,CSVAHTRNEQYF,TGCAGCGTTGCGCATACGAGAAACGAGCAGTACTTC
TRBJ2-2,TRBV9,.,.,CASTDYSNTGELFF,TGTGCCAGCACGGACTATTCGAACACCGGGGAGCTGTTTTTT
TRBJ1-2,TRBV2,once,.,CASSDWGARGGYTF,TGTGCCAGCAGTGATTGGGGGGCGCGGGGAGGCTACACCTTC
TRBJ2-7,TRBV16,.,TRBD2,CASSESASGGYEQYF,TGTGCCAGCAGTGAATCGGCTAGCGGGGGGTACGAGCAGTACTTC
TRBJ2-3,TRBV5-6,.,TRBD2,CASSFTTSTSTDTQYF,TGTGCCAGCAGCTTCACGACTAGCACTAGCACAGATACGCAGTATTTT
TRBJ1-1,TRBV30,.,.,CAWNWVRDTEAFF,TGTGCCTGGAACTGGGTGAGGGACACTGAAGCTTTCTTT
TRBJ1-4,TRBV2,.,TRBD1,CASIRGQINEKLFF,TGTGCCAGCATCAGGGGGCAGATTAATGAAAAACTGTTTTTT
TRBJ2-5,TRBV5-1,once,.,CASSNGPQETQYF,TGCGCCAGCAGCAATGGACCACAAGAGACCCAGTACTTC
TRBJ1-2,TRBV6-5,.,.,CASSPQGVYGYTF,TGTGCCAGCAGCCCTCAGGGAGTCTATGGCTACACCTTC
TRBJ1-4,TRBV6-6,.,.,CASRRTEFNEKLFF,TGTGCCAGCAGGAGAACAGAGTTTAATGAAAAACTGTTTTTT
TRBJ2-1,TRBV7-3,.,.,CASSSYQGEQFF,TGTGCCAGCAGCTCCTACCAGGGAGAGCAGTTCTTC
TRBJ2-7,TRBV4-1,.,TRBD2,CASSQLAGVTYEQYF,TGCGCCAGCAGCCAACTAGCGGGGGTTACCTACGAGCAGTACTTC
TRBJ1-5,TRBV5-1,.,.,CASSLGGTLSPQHF,TGCGCCAGCAGCTTAGGAGGGACTTTATCGCCCCAGCATTTT
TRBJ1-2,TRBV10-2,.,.,CASSGTPKPGGFTF,TGCGCCAGCAGTGGGACACCCAAGCCTGGGGGCTTCACCTTC
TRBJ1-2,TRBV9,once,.,CASSNTQGYGYTF,TGTGCCAGCAGTAATACTCAGGGCTATGGCTACACCTTC
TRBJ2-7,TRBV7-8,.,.,CASSWGYEQYF,TGTGCCAGCAGCTGGGGCTACGAGCAGTACTTC
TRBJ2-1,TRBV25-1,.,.,CASRKTGDYYNEQFF,TGTGCCAGCAGAAAGACAGGAGACTACTACAATGAGCAGTTCTTC
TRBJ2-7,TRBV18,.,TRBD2,CASSPTSGGNIFTYEQYF,TGTGCCAGCTCACCAACTAGCGGGGGGAATATATTCACCTACGAGCAGTACTTC
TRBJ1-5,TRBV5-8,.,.,CASRGWSQPQHF,TGTGCCAGCAGGGGATGGTCCCAGCCCCAGCATTTT
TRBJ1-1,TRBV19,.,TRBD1,CASGQGALTEAFF,TGTGCCAGTGGGCAGGGGGCACTCACTGAAGCTTTCTTT
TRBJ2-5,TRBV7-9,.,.,CASGVESQYF,TGTGCCAGCGGGGTTGAGTCCCAGTACTTC
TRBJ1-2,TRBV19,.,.,CASSKLNYGYTF,TGTGCCAGTAGTAAACTGAACTATGGCTACACCTTC
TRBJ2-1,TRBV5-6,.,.,CASSGSGEQFF,TGTGCCAGCAGCGGAAGTGGTGAGCAGTTCTTC
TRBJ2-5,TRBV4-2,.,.,CASSQVGQDNQETQYF,TGTGCCAGCAGCCAAGTGGGTCAGGACAACCAAGAGACCCAGTACTTC
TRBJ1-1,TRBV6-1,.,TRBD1,CASSGTGGVTEAFF,TGTGCCAGCAGTGGGACAGGGGGCGTCACTGAAGCTTTCTTT
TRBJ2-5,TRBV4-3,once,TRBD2,CASSRTTSVLETQYF,TGCGCCAGCAGCCGAACGACTAGCGTCTTAGAGACCCAGTACTTC
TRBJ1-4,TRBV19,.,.,CASSAPDSNEKLFF,TGTGCCAGTAGTGCCCCGGACAGCAATGAAAAACTGTTTTTT
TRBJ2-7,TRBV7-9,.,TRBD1,CASSSSGTGGYEQYF,TGTGCCAGCAGCTCTTCCGGGACAGGGGGTTACGAGCAGTACTTC
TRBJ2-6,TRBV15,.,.,CATSTPIFSGANVLTF,TGTGCCACCAGCACCCCCATATTCTCTGGGGCCAACGTCCTGACTTTC
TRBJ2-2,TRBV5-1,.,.,CASSLDVLTAGELFF,TGCGCCAGCAGCTTGGACGTGTTGACGGCCGGGGAGCTGTTTTTT
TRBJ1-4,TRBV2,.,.,CASSEEEPTNEKLFF,TGTGCCAGCAGTGAAGAGGAGCCAACTAATGAAAAACTGTTTTTT
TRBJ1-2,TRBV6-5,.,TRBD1,CASSSLGQGVAYGYTF,TGTGCCAGCAGTTCTCTTGGGCAGGGGGTTGCCTATGGCTACACCTTC
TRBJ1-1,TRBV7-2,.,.,CASSLGWDTEAFF,TGTGCCAGCAGCTTGGGTTGGGACACTGAAGCTTTCTTT
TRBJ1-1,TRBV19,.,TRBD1,CASSTTGDTEAFF,TGTGCCAGTAGTACGACAGGGGACACTGAAGCTTTCTTT
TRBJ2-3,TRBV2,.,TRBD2,CASSVRTSGGAVGTDTQYF,TGTGCCAGCAGCGTCCGGACTAGCGGGGGGGCCGTGGGCACAGATACGCAGTATTTT
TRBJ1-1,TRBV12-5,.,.,CASGLVEIPGREAFF,TGTGCTAGTGGTTTGGTAGAGATCCCGGGCAGGGAAGCTTTCTTT
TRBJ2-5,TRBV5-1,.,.,CASSLGSGETQYF,TGCGCCAGCAGCCTTGGGAGTGGAGAGACCCAGTACTTC
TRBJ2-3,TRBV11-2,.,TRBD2,CASSLERRGFTDTQYF,TGTGCCAGCAGCTTAGAGAGGCGGGGGTTCACAGATACGCAGTATTTT